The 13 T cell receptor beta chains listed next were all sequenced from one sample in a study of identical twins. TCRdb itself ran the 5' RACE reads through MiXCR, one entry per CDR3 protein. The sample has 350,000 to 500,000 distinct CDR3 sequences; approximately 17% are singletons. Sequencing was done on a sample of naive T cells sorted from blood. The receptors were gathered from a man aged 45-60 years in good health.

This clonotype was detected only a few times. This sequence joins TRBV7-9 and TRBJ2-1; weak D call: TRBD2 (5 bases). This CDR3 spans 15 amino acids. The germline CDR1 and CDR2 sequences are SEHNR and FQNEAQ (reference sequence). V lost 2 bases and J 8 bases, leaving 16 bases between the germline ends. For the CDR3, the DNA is TGTGCCAGCAGCTTAATGGGAGACCACACCTATGAGCAGTTCTTC. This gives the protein CASSLMGDHTYEQFF.

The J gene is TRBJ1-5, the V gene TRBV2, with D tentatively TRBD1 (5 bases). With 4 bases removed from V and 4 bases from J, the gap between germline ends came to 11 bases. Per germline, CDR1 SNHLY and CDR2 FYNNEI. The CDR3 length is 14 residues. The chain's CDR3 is CASSVGDLNQPQHF. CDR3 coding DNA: TGTGCCAGCAGTGTAGGGGACCTAAATCAGCCCCAGCATTTT.

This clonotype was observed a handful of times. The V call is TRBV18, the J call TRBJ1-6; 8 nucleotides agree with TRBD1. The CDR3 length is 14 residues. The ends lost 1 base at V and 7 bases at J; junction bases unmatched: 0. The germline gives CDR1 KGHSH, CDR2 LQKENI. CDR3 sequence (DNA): TGTGCCAGCTCACCACGGGACAGGAATTCACCCCTCCACTTT. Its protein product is CASSPRDRNSPLHF.

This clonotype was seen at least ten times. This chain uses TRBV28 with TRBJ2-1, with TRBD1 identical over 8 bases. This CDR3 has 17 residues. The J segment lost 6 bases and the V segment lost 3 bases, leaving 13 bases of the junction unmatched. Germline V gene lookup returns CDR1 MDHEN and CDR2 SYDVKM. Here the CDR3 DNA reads TGTGCCAGCAGTTTCCCCCCCGGGACAGGAGGGTCCAATGAGCAGTTCTTC. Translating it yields CASSFPPGTGGSNEQFF.

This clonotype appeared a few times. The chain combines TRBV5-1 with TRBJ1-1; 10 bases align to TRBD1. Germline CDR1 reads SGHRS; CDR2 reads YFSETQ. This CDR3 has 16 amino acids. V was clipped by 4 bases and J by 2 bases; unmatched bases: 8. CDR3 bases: TGCGCCAGCAGCACGGGACAGGGGAGTCTTAACACTGAAGCTTTCTTT. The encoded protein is CASSTGQGSLNTEAFF.

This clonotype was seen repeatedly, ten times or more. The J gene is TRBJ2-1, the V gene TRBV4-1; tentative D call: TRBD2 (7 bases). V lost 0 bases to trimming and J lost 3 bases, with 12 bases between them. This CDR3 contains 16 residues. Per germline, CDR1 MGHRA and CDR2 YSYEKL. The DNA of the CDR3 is TGCGCCAGCAGCCAAGAAGGGGGGGCCGTCTACAATGAGCAGTTCTTC. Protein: CASSQEGGAVYNEQFF.

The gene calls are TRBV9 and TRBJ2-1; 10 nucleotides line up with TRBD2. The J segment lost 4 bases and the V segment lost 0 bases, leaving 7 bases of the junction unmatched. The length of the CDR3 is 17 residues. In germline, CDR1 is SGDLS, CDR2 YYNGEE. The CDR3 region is CASSVDTSGANYNEQFF. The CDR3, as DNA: TGTGCCAGCAGCGTAGATACTAGCGGGGCCAATTACAATGAGCAGTTCTTC.

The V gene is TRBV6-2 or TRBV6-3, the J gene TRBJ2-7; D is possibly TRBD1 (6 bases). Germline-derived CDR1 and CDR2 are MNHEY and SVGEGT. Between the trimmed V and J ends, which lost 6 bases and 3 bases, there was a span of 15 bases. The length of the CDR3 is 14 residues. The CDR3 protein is CASRIDRSFYEQYF. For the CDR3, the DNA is TGTGCCAGCAGGATCGACAGGAGCTTCTACGAGCAGTACTTC.

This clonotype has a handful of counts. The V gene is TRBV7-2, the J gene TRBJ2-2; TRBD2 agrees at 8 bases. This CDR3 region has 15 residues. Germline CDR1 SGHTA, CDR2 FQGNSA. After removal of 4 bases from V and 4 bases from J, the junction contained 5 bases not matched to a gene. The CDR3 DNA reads TGTGCCAGCAGCTCTGGGGCGGGGGGCACCGGGGAGCTGTTTTTT. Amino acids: CASSSGAGGTGELFF.

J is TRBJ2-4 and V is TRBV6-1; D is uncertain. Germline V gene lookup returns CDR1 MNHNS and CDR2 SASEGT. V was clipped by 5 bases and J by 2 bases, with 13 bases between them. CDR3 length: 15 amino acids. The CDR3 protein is CASSPTPSPKNIQYF. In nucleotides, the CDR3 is TGTGCCAGCAGTCCTACACCGTCGCCCAAAAACATTCAGTACTTC.

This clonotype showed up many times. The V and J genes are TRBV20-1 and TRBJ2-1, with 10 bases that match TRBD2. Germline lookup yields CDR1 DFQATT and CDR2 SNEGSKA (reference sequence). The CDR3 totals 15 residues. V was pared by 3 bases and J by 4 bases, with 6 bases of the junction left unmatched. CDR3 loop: CSARNSGRIYNEQFF. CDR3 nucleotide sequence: TGCAGTGCTAGGAATAGCGGGAGGATTTACAATGAGCAGTTCTTC.

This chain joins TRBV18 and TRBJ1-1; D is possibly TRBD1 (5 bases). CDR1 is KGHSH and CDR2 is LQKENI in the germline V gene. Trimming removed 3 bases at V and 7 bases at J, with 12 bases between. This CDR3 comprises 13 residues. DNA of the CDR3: TGTGCCAGCTCACCGACAGTGCGGTTTGAAGCTTTCTTT. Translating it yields CASSPTVRFEAFF.

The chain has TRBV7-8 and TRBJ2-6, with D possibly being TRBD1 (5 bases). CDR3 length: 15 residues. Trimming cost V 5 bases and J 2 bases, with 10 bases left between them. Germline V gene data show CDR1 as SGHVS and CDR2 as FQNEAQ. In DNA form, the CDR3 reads TGTGCCAGCAGCCTTGGACACGCTGGGGCCAACGTCCTGACTTTC. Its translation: CASSLGHAGANVLTF.